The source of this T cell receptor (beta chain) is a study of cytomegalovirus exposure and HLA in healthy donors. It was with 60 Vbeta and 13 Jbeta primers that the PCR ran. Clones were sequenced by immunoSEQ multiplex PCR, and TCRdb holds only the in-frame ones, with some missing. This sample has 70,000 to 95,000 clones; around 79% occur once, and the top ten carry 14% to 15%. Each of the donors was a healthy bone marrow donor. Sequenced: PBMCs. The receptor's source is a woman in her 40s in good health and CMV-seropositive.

CDR3 protein: CASSGRDRGNEQYF. The CDR3 DNA is TGTGCCAGCAGCGGCCGGGACAGGGGCAACGAGCAGTACTTC. The gene calls are TRBV5-4 and TRBJ2-7; TRBD1 matches at 10 bases. The germline V gene has CDR1 SGHNT and CDR2 YYREEE (reference sequence). The J segment lost 5 bases and the V segment lost 4 bases, leaving 6 bases of the junction unmatched. The CDR3 length is 14 residues.